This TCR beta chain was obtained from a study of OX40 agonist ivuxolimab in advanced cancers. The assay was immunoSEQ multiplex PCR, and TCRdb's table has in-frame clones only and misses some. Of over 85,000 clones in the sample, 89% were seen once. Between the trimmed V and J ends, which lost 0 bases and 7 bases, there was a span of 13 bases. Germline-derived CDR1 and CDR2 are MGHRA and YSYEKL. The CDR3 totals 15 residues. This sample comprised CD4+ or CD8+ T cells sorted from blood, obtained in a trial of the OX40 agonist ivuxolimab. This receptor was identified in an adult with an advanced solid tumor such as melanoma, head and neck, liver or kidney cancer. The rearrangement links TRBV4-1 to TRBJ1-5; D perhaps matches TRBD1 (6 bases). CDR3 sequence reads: CASSQERRGGQPQHF. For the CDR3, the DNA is TGCGCCAGCAGCCAAGAGAGGAGAGGGGGACAGCCCCAGCATTTT.